This T cell receptor (beta chain) stems from a study of blood T cells in healthy people across ages. The V gene end was trimmed by 4 bases and the J gene end by 5 bases; junction bases not matched to a gene: 10. Per germline, CDR1 SGHAT and CDR2 FQNNGV. CDR3 length: 16 residues. The second PCR ran roughly 6 to 11 cycles with a sample-barcoded 5' primer and J-beta primers. Each CDR3 protein gets one entry after TCRdb re-called the 5' RACE reads with MiXCR. This sample has roughly 2 million distinct CDR3 sequences, with just under 50% found just once. The clonotype comes from a woman aged 40 to 50 in good health. V is TRBV11-2 and J is TRBJ2-5; 10 nucleotides line up with TRBD2. The specimen was blood. CDR3 in amino acids: CASSSLAGGGSETQYF. The CDR3 coding sequence is TGTGCCAGCAGCTCTTTAGCGGGGGGAGGGTCGGAGACCCAGTACTTC.